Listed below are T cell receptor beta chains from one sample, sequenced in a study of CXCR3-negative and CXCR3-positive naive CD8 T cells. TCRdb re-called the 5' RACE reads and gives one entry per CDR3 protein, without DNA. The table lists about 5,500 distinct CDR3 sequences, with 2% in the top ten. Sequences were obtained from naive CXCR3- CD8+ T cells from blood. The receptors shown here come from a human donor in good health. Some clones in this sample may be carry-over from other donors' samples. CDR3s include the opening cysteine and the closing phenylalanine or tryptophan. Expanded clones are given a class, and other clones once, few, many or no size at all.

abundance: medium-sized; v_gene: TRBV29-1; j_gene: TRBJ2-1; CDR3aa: CSVEGPYNEQFF
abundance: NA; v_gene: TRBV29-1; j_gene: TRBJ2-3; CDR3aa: CSVDETGGDAQYF
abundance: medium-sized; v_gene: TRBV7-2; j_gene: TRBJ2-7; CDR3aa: CASSPWTGSYEQYF
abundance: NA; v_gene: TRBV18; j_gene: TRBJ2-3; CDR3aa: CASSPPDWDYTDTQYF
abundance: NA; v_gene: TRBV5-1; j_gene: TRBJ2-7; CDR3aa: CASTVTGLGREDEQYF
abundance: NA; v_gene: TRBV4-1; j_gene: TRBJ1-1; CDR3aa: CASSHETGGTEAFF
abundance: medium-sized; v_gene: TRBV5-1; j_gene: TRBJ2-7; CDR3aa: CASSPDRASYEQYF
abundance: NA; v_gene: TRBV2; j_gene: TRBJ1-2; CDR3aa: CASSDAGTGPGYTF
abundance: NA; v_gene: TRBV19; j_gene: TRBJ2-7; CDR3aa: CASSILGTGGDYEQYF
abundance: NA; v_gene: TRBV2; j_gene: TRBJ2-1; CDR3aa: CASSEPNEQFF
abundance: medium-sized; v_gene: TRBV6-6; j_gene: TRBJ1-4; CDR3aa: CASSYTVEVPATNEKLFF
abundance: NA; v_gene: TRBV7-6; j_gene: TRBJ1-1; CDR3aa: CTSSPRQDRNTEAFF
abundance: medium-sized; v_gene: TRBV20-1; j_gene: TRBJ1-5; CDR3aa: CSARDGGGYSNQPQHF
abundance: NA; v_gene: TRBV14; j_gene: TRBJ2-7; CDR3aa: CASSQVISYEQYF
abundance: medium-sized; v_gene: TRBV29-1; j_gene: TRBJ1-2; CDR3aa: CSATDRFYGYTF
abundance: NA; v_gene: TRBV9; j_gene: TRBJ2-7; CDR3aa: CASSLMNSPEGYEQYF
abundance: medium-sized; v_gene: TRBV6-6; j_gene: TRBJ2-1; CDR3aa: CASSYSTSGYEQFF
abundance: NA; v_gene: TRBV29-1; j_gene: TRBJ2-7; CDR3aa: CSVEGPHTYEQYF
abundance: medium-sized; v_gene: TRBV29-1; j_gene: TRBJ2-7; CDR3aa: CSALPPGPNYEQYF
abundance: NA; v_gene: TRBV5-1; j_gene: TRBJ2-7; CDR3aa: CASSLTEHRGYEQYF
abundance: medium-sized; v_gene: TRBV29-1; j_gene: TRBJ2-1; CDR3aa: CSVEGHQLISYNEQFF
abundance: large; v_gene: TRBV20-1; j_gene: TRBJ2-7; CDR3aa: CSALGINPPYEQYF
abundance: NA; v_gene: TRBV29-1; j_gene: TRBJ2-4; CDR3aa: CSAWTGVENIQYF
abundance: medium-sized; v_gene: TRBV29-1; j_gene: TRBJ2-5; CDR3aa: CSVEGTGVAAGPTQYF
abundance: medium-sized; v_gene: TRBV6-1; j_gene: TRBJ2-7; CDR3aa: CAHGRGSYEQYF
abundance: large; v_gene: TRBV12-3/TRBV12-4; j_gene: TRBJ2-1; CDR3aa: CASSSDSSSYNEQFF
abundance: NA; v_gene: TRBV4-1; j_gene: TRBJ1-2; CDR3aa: CASSQDSGTGAYGYTF
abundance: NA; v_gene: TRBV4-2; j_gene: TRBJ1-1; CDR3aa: CASSQEAAAGEAFF
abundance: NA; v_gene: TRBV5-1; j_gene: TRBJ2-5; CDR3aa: CASSPRGKETQYF
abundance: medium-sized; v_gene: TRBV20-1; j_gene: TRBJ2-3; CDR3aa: CSASRLASWTDTQYF
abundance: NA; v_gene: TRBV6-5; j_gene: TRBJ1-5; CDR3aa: CASRISDSAGQPQHF
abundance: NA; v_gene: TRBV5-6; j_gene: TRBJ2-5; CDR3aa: CASSSREVAGGGETQYF
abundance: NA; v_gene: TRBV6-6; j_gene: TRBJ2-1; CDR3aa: CASSYPPGGEQFF
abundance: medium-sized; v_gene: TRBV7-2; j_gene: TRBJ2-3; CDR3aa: CASSTSPTSELPHRGNTQYF
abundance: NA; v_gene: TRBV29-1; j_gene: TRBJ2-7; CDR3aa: CSVANGQSYEQYF
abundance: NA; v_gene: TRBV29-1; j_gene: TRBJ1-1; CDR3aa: CSADLGDRAFF
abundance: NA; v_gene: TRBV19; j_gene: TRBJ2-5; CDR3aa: CASSGADRTQETQYF
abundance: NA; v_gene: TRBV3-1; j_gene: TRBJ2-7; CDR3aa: CASSREGSYEQYF
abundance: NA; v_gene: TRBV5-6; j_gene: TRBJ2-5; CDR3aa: CASSFVAQETQYF
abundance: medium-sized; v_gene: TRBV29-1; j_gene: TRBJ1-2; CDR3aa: CSVGGEGHYGYTF
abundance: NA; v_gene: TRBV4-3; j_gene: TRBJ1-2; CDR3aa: CASSPGYLGQGNYGYTF
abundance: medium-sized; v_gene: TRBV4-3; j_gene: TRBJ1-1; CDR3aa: CASSQDGAGMNTEAFF
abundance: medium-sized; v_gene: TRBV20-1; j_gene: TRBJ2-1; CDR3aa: CSARTSGNNEQFF
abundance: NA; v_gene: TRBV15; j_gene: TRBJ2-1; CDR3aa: CATSRDRGAGNEQFF
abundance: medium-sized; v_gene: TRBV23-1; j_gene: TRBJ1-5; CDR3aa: CASSQGQGNQPQHF
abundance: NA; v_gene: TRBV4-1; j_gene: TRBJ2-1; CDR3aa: CASSQGETSLSDEQFF
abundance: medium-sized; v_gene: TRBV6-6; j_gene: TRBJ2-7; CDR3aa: CASSYSDGYEQYF
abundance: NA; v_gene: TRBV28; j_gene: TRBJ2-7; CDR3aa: CASSLPRTSSYEQYF
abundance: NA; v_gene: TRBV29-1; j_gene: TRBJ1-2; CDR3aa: CSVGTANFNYGYTF
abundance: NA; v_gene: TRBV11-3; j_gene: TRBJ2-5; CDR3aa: CASSSRAPEDSYRETQYF
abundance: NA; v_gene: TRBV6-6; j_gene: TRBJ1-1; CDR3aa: CASSYLAQGAEAFF
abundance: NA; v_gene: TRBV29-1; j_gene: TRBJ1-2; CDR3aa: CSVVGEDGYTF
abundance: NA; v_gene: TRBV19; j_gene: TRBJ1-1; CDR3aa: CASSGRAGAEAFF